This record covers a single T cell receptor (beta chain). No antigen is known for it. The read stops 3 residues short of the end of the CDR3; the missing end is completed from the germline J gene. This record comes from a study of T cell clonality in common variable immunodeficiency (dated by TCRdb to about 2015). Overall study outcomes, separate from this receptor: Correlations of repertoire features with clinical complications were constrained by heterogeneity among patients within the CVID cohort. CVID TCRbeta sequences reportedly showed fewer deletions and N-nucleotide insertions and lacked highly modified clones with 13 or more V deletions. Fewer TCRbeta clones were shared among CVID subjects than among healthy controls (p < 0.0001). TCRbeta clonality was higher in CVID subjects than in healthy controls (t-test p = 0.018), and the increase was most characteristic of about a third of subjects. According to the authors, finding the cause of the higher clonality in CVID would require sequencing the repertoires of T cell subpopulations. Although equal DNA input was used, an average of about 87,000 unique sequences per sample was obtained for controls, compared with around 32,000 for CVID samples.

Standard criteria were used to diagnose CVID, namely serum IgG, IgA and/or IgM reduced below the normal range together with specific antibody deficiency. A total of fewer than 50 subjects (roughly 15 female and 30 or so male; age range about 9 to 64 years, mean age about 40) were included in the CVID group. Predominantly Caucasian heritage was noted among both the CVID patients and the healthy controls. All CVID subjects had received replacement immunoglobulin therapy for at least one year at the time of study participation. No CVID subject was ill or taking immunomodulatory or immunosuppressive medication when blood was collected. From each donor, roughly 4.5 to 8 ml of heparinized peripheral whole blood was collected. TCRbeta CDR3 repertoires were sequenced from genomic DNA of adults with common variable immune deficiency (CVID) and healthy adult controls. To isolate peripheral blood mononuclear cells, diluted blood was subjected to density centrifugation over Hypaque 1077 or Ficoll-Paque. Genomic DNA was extracted from unsorted mononuclear cells by Qiagen column purification or by a centrifugation-based method.

For sequencing input, CVID and control samples contributed equivalent amounts of genomic DNA. For every sample, a 60 bp segment covering the rearranged TCRbeta CDR3 region was amplified and then sequenced. The immunoSEQ assay, a bias-corrected multiplex PCR combined with high-throughput sequencing, was used for TCRbeta amplification. Per the source publication's procedure: Every unique nucleotide sequence was considered a clone and was annotated with V, D and J genes, copy number and frequency. Sequences were labeled productive if in frame, and non-productive if out of frame or containing stop codons. As previously described, clonality was computed from Shannon's entropy. Mean CDR3 Kyte-Doolittle hydropathy was derived from the predicted amino acid sequences of productive clones. Scaled V gene usage was hierarchically clustered using Manhattan distance and complete linkage with the R hclust function. Sharing of clones by CDR3 amino acid sequence was evaluated through resampling of 12 repertoires per group over 100 rounds. The repertoires were screened for some 69 published EBV-specific TCRbeta sequences and around 240 published CMV-specific TCRbeta sequences. After a couple of CVID samples that produced fewer than 10,000 sequences were dropped from the analysis, around 40 CVID repertoires remained. TCRdb took this table from immuneACCESS and kept in-frame rearrangements with V and J called. Such tables lack part of the clones; where checked against another copy, unresolved V genes explain under half of the gap, and the rest is unexplained. V and J calls and clone size follow that table, whereas D and trimming were derived from the DNA. The sample records fewer than 25,000 clones, none occurring a single time. The top ten clonotypes cover under 25% of the sample.

The CDR3 starts with the cysteine, ends with the phenylalanine, and has 14 residues. Only the CDR3 bases that were read are kept: 33 of them, in frame from base 1. The germline V gene sets CDR1 to SGHTA and CDR2 to FQGTGA. V has 6 bases trimmed and J has 9 bases trimmed; junction bases matching no gene number 11. This sequence uses TRBV7-3 and TRBJ2-1; 7 middle bases align to TRBD2. The source material was peripheral blood mononuclear cells. The receptor comes from a human donor with common variable immunodeficiency. The CDR3 bases that were read are TGTGCCAGCAGGGCCAGCGGGATTTCTAGTGAG. This is translated as CASRASGISSE. The entire CDR3 reads CASRASGISSEQFF.